Sequencing of this T cell receptor beta chain was carried out in a study of molecular identifiers for immune sequencing clone quantification. In preparing bulk TCR libraries, previously described methods and listed TCR primers were used. TCRdb analysed the PCR reads with MiXCR anew, one entry per CDR3 protein. The sample lists about 40,000 distinct CDR3 sequences, 24% occurring once. This CDR3 is built from 13 residues. Trimming took 0 bases from V and 6 from J, leaving 9 bases between them. Per germline, CDR1 MGHRA and CDR2 YSYEKL. Sorting recovered naive CD8 T cells on a CD8+CD4-CCR7+CD45RA+ profile.

Sequencing was carried out using naive CD8+ T cells from blood, with Jurkat cell RNA spiked in. The subset denotes: FACS-sorted CD8+CD4-CCR7+CD45RA+ naive T cells. The clonotype originates from a human donor in good health. Some libraries in this study had Jurkat cell RNA spiked in. The chain links TRBV4-1 to TRBJ2-7, with D hard to call. CDR3 residues: CASSQERMGEQYF. The CDR3 bases are TGCGCCAGCAGCCAAGAAAGGATGGGCGAGCAGTACTTC.